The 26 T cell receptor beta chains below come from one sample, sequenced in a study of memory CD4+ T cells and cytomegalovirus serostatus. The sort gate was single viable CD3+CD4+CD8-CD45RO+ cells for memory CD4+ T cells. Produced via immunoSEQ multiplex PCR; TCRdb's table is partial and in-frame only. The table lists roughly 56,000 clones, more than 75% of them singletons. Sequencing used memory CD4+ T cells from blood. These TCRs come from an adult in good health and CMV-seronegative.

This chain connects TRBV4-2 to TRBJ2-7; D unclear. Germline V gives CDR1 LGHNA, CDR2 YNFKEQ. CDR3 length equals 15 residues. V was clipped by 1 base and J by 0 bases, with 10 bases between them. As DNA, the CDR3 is TGTGCCAGCAGCCAAGGGTATGAAAGCTCCTACGAGCAGTACTTC. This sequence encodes CASSQGYESSYEQYF.

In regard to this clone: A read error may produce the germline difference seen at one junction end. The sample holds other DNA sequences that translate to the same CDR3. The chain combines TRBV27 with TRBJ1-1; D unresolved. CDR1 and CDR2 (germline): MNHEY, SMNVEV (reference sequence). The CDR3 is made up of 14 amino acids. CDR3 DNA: TGTGCCAGCAGTCCTAGGTCACAGAACACTGAAGCCTTCTTT. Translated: CASSPRSQNTEAFF.

CDR3 region: CASRGGTSTDEQYF. In DNA, the CDR3 is TGTGCCAGCAGAGGGGGGACTAGTACAGACGAGCAGTACTTC. The J gene is TRBJ2-7, the V gene TRBV5-4; 8 bases map to TRBD2. With V trimmed by 5 bases and J by 5 bases, 9 bases remained unmatched. The germline V gene has CDR1 SGHNT and CDR2 YYREEE (reference sequence). The CDR3 is 14 residues long.

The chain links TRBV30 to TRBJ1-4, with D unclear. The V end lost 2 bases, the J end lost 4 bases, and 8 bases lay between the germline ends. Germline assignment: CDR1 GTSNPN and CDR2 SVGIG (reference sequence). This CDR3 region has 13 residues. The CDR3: CAWSRVLNEKLFF. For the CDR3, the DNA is TGTGCCTGGAGTCGTGTCCTTAATGAAAAACTGTTTTTT.

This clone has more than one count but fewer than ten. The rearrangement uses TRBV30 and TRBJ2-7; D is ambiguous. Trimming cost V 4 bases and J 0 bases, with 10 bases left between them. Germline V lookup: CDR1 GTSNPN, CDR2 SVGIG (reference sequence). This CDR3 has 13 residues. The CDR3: CAWKSIRSYEQYF. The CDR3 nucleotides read TGTGCCTGGAAATCGATTCGCTCCTACGAGCAGTACTTC.

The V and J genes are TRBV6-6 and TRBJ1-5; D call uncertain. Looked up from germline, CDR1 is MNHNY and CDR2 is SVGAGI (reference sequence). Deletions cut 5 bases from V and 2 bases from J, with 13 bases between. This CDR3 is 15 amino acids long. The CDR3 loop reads CASSAGQTGNQPQHF. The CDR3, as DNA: TGTGCCAGCAGTGCCGGGCAGACGGGCAATCAGCCCCAGCATTTT.

In nucleotides, the CDR3 is TGTGCCAGCAGCTTACAGGGGCTGCGGAACACCGGGGAGCTGTTTTTT. This codes for CASSLQGLRNTGELFF. The chain is built from TRBV7-2 and TRBJ2-2; D perhaps matches TRBD1 (6 bases). This CDR3 is 16 amino acids long. From germline, CDR1 is SGHTA and CDR2 FQGNSA. Trimming stripped 2 bases from V and 1 base from J, with 11 bases between.

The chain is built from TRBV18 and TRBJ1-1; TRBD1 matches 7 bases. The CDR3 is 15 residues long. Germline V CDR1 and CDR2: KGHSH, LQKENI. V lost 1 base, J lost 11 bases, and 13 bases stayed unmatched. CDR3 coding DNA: TGTGCCAGCTCACCACAGCCTTCGCCCGGACAGGAGGCTTTCTTT. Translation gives CASSPQPSPGQEAFF. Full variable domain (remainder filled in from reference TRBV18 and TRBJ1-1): NAGVMQNPRHLVRRRGQEARLRCSPMKGHSHVYWYRQLPEEGLKFMVYLQKENIIDESGMPKERFSAEFPKEGPSILRIQQVVRGDSAAYFCASSPQPSPGQEAFFGQGTRLTVV.

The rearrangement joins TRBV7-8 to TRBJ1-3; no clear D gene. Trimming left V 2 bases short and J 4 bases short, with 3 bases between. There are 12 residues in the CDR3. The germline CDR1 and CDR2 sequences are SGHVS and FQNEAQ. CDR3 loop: CASSLTGNTIYF. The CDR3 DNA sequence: TGTGCCAGCAGCTTAACCGGAAACACCATATATTTT.

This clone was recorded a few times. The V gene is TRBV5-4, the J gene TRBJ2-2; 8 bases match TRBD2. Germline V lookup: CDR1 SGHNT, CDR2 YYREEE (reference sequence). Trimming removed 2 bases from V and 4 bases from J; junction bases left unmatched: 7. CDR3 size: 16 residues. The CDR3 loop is CASSFLSGAGTGELFF. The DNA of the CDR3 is TGTGCCAGCAGCTTCCTTAGCGGGGCCGGCACCGGGGAGCTGTTTTTT.

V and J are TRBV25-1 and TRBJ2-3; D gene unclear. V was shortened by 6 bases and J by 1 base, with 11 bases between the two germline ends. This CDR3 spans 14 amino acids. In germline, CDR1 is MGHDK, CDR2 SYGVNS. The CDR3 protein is CASSPGGGTDTQYF. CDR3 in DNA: TGTGCCAGCAGCCCTGGTGGGGGCACAGATACGCAGTATTTT.

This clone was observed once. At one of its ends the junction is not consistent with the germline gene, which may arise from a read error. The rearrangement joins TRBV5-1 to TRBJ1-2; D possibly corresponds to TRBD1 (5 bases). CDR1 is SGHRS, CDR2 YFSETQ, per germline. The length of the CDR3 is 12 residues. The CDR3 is CASSLTDSGPIW. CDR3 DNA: TGCGCCAGCAGCTTGACTGACAGTGGTCCTATTTGG. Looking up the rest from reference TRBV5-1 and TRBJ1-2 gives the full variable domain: KAGVTQTPRYLIKTRGQQVTLSCSPISGHRSVSWYQQTPGQGLQFLFEYFSETQRNKGNFPGRFSGRQFSNSRSEMNVSTLELGDSALYLCASSLTDSGPIWGSGTRLTVV.

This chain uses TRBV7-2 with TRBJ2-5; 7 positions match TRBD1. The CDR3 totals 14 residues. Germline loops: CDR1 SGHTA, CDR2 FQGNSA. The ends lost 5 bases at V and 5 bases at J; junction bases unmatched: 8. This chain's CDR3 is CASSTQGWRETQYF. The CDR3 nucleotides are TGTGCCAGCAGCACACAGGGGTGGCGGGAGACCCAGTACTTC.

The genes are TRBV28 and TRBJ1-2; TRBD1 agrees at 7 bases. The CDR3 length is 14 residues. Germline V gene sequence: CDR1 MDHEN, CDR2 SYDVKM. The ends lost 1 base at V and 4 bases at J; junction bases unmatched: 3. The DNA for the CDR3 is TGTGCCAGCAGTTTATCCAGGGGGGGCTATGGCTACACCTTC. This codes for CASSLSRGGYGYTF.

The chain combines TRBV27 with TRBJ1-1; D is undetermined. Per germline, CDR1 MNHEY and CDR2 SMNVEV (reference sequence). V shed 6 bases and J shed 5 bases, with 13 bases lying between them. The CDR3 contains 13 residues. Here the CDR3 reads CASSRYAGTEAFF. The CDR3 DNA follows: TGTGCCAGCAGCAGGTACGCGGGGACTGAAGCTTTCTTT.

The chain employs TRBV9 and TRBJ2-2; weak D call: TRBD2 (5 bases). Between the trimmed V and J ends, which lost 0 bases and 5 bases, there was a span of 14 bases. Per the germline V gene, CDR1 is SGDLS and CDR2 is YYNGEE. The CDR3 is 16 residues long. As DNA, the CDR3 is TGTGCCAGCAGCGTAGATCCGGACTTCATAACCGGGGAGCTGTTTTTT. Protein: CASSVDPDFITGELFF.

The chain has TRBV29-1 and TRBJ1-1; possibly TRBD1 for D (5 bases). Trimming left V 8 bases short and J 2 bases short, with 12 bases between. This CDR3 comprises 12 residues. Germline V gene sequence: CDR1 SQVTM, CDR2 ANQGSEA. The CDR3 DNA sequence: TGCAGCCCTAAACAGGTTAACACTGAAGCTTTCTTT. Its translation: CSPKQVNTEAFF.

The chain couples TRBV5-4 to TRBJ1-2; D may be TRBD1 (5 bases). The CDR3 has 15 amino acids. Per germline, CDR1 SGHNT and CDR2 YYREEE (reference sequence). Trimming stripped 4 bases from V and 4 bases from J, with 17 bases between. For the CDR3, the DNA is TGTGCCAGCAGCCTGGAAGGGGCGAATAGCTATGGCTACACCTTC. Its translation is CASSLEGANSYGYTF. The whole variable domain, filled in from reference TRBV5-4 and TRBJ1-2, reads ETGVTQSPTHLIKTRGQQVTLRCSSQSGHNTVSWYQQALGQGPQFIFQYYREEENGRGNFPPRFSGLQFPNYSSELNVNALELDDSALYLCASSLEGANSYGYTFGSGTRLTVV.

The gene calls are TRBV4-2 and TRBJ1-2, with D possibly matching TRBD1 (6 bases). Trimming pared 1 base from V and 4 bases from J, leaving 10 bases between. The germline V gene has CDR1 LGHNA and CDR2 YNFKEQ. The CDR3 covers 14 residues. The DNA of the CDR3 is TGTGCCAGCAGCCAAGTGGACAGATCCTATGGCTACACCTTC. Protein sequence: CASSQVDRSYGYTF.

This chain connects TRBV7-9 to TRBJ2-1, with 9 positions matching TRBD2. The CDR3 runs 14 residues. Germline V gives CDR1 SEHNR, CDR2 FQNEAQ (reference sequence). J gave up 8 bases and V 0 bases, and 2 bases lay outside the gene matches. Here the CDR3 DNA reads TGTGCCAGCAGCTTAGCGCGGGGGGGGGATGAGCAGTTCTTC. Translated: CASSLARGGDEQFF.

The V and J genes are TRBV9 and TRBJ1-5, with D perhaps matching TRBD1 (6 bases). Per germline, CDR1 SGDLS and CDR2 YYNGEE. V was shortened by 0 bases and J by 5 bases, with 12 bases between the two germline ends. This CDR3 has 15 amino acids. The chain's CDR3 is CASSVGAGVDQPQHF. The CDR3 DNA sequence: TGTGCCAGCAGCGTAGGAGCAGGGGTGGATCAGCCCCAGCATTTT.

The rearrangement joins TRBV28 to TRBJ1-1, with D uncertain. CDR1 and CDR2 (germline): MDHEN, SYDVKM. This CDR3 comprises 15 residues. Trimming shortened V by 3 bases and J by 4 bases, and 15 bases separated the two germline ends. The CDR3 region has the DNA TGTGCCAGCAGTTTTGCCCTGATACAGTCCACTGAAGCTTTCTTT. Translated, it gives CASSFALIQSTEAFF.

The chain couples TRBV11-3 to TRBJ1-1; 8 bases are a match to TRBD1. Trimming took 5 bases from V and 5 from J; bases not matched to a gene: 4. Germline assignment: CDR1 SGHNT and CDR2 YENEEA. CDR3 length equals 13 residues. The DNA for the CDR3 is TGTGCCAGCAGCCTGGACAGGGAAACTGAAGCTTTCTTT. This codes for CASSLDRETEAFF.

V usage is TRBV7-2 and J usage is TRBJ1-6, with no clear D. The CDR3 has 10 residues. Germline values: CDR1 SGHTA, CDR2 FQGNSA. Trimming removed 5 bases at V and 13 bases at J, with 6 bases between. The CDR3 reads CASSRTPLHF. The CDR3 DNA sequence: TGTGCCAGCAGCCGTACTCCCCTCCACTTT.

DNA of the CDR3: TGTGCCAGCAGCTTAGCCCTAGGGGGGCGGGGGGGCAGCACAGATACGCAGTATTTT. It is translated as CASSLALGGRGGSTDTQYF. The chain carries TRBV7-2 and TRBJ2-3; 9 nucleotides line up with TRBD2. V lost 0 bases, J lost 0 bases, and 10 bases stayed unmatched. From germline, CDR1 is SGHTA and CDR2 FQGNSA. The CDR3 covers 19 residues.

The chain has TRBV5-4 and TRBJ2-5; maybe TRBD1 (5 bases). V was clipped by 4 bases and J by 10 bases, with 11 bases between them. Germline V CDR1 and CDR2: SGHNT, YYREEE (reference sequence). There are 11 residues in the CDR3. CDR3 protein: CASSIAGHQYF. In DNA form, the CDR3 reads TGTGCCAGCAGCATTGCAGGACACCAGTACTTC.